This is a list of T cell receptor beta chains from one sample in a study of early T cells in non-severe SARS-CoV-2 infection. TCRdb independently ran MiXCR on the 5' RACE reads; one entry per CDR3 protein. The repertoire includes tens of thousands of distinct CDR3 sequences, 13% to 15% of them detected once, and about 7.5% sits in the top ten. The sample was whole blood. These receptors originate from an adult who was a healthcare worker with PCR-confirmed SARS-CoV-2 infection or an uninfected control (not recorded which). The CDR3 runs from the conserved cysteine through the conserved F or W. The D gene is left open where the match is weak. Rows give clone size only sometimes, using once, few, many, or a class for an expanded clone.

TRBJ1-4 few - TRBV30 TGTGCCTGGAGTGTAGAGACAGGACGTGGTCTGTTTTTT CAWSVETGRGLFF
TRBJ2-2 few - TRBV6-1 TGTGCCAGCAGTGAAGCGATAGCTCCCTTAGCCGGGGAGCTGTTTTTT CASSEAIAPLAGELFF
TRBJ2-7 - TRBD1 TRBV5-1 TGCGCCAGCAGAAAGGGACAGGACAATCACGAGCAGTACTTC CASRKGQDNHEQYF
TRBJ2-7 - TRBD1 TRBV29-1 TGCAGTGGAGGACAGGGGTTCTACGAGCAGTACTTC CSGGQGFYEQYF
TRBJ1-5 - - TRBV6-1 TGTGCCAGCAGTCCTCCCAGGGGACACCAGCCCCAGCATTTT CASSPPRGHQPQHF
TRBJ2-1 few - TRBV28 TGTGCCAGCTATAGTGAGCCTGTCGGTTACAATGAGCAGTTCTTC CASYSEPVGYNEQFF
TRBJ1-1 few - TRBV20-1 TGCAGTGCCCAGATGGGAGTAGCTTTCTTT CSAQMGVAFF
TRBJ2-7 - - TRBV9 TGTGCCAGCAGCGTAGGGGCTACCCCAGACTACGAGCAGTACTTC CASSVGATPDYEQYF
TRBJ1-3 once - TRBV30 TGTGCCTGGATCGGGAGGGGCCCCGATTTCTCTGGAAACACCATATATTTT CAWIGRGPDFSGNTIYF
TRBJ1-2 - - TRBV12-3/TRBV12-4 TGTGCCAGCAGTTTAGCGGAGGGGCTAGGCTACACCTTC CASSLAEGLGYTF
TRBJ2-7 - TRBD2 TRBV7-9 TGTGCCAGCAGCCCCGGCGGGGGTTCCTACGAGCAGTACTTC CASSPGGGSYEQYF
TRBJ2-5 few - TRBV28 TGTGCCAGCAGTTCGGATACTATCGGGAAAGAGACCCAGTACTTC CASSSDTIGKETQYF
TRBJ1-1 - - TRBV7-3 TGTGCCAGCAGTTCGCGACAGGCGGGTGAAGCTTTCTTT CASSSRQAGEAFF
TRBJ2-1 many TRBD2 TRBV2 TGTGCCAGCAGTGAATATGTGGGAGGGCCCTACAATGAGCAGTTCTTC CASSEYVGGPYNEQFF
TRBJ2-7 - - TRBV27 TGTGCCAGCAGTTTACAGGCAAGAGGGTATGAGCAGTACTTC CASSLQARGYEQYF
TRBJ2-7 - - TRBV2 TGTGCCACCGAGGGTATGAGATACGAGCAGTACTTC CATEGMRYEQYF
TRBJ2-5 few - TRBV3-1 TGTGCCAGCAGCCCCGGGCGGGACATACAAGAGACCCAGTACTTC CASSPGRDIQETQYF
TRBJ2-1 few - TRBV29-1 TGCAGCGTTGAAGAGGGGGACTATGAGCAGTTCTTC CSVEEGDYEQFF
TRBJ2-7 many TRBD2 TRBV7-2 TGTGCCAGCAGCTTAGGAACAACTAGCGCCGCCTACGAGCAGTACTTC CASSLGTTSAAYEQYF
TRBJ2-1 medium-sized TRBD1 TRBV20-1 TGCAGTGCTGTGGGGACAGGCCGACAGGTTGAGCAGTTCTTC CSAVGTGRQVEQFF
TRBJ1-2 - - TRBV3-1 TGTGCCAGCAGCCAAGGCGGAACGCTATCATCTCGCTATGGCTACACCTTC CASSQGGTLSSRYGYTF
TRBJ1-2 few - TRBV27 TGTGCCAGCGGGGGTCCAAGACAGTCAGCTAACTATGGCTACACCTTC CASGGPRQSANYGYTF
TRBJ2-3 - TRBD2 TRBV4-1 TGCGCCAGCAGCCAAGAGGCAGCGGGAGGCCGAGGAACGCAGTATTTT CASSQEAAGGRGTQYF
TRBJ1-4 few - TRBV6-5 TGTGCCAGCAGTTCCCTCGAGACCGGGGGAAAACTGTTTTTT CASSSLETGGKLFF
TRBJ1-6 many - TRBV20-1 TGCAGTGCTAGTCACGGCAGCCGAACTAATTCACCCCTCCACTTT CSASHGSRTNSPLHF
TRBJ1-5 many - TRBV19 TGTGCCAGTAGTCGGTCGGCTAATAGCAATCAGCCCCAGCATTTT CASSRSANSNQPQHF
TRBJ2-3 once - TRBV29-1 TGCAGCGTGCAAACAGGAGAAACGCAGTATTTT CSVQTGETQYF
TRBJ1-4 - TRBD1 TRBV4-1 TGCGCCAGCAGCCAGAGCGCCCAGGCGGACAGGGGGACACACCAAGCTAATGAAAAACTGTTTTTT CASSQSAQADRGTHQANEKLFF
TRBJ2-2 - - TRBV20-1 TGCAGTGCTTCCCAGTTGGCCGCGAACACCGGGGAGCTGTTTTTT CSASQLAANTGELFF
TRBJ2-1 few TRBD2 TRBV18 TGTGCCAGCTCACCAAGGTCGATAGTAGCGGGAATCTACAATGAGCAGTTCTTC CASSPRSIVAGIYNEQFF
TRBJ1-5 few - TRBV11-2 TGTGCCAGCAGCCGAGGGCAGGTCGGTAGCAATCAGCCCCAGCATTTT CASSRGQVGSNQPQHF
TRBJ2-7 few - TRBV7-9 TGTGCCAGCAGCCCTACCTCTACCTACGAGCAGTACTTC CASSPTSTYEQYF
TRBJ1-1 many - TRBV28 TGTGCCAGCATTTGGAAGCCAGGGGACCCGAACACTGAAGCTTTCTTT CASIWKPGDPNTEAFF
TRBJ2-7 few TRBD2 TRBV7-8 TGTGCCAGCACCCTACGGCGGGAGGGCCGAATTAACGAGCAGTACTTC CASTLRREGRINEQYF
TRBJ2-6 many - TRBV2 TGTGCCAGCAGTGCGGGTTCACCAAGCTCTGGGGCCAACGTCCTGACTTTC CASSAGSPSSGANVLTF
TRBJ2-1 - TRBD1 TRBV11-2 TGTGCCAGCAGCCCCGGGACAGTTGTCGATGAGCAGTTCTTC CASSPGTVVDEQFF
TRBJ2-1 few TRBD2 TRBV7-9 TGTGCCAGCAGCTTAGGACTAGCGATCAATGAGCAGTTCTTC CASSLGLAINEQFF
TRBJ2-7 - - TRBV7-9 TGTGCCAGCAGCTTAGGGGCCACAGACTACGAGCAGTACTTC CASSLGATDYEQYF
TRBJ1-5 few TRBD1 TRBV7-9 TGTGCCAGCAGCTTAGGGACAGGGGCCCTATCACAGCCCCAGCATTTT CASSLGTGALSQPQHF
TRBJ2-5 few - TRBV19 TGTGCCAGTAGTACAAGGACCGTGGATGGGACCCAGTACTTC CASSTRTVDGTQYF